The TCR beta chain under discussion was sequenced for a study of a mutant IDH1 vaccine in newly diagnosed glioma. Study summary: Investigators started vaccination 4-6 weeks after radiotherapy alone, or with temozolomide cycles. V12 came at week 35, V13 at week 47.

TCRdb's table, derived via immunoSEQ multiplex PCR, lists solely in-frame clones and lacks some. The table lists more than 45,000 clones, 88% of them singletons. V shed 3 bases and J shed 0 bases, with 12 bases lying between them. Per the germline V gene, CDR1 is SGHTS and CDR2 is YDEGEE. The CDR3 is made up of 15 amino acids. This clone was observed a handful of times. Its antigen remains unidentified. Noted time point: week 35, safety follow-up. Vaccine doses each comprised 300 ug of mutant IDH1 20-mer peptide, with topical imiquimod. The receptor was isolated from a woman in her forties with glioma. The V call is TRBV5-8, the J call TRBJ1-2, with a tentative D call TRBD1 (5 bases). Sequencing was performed on PBMCs, taken from a glioma patient whose treatment included an IDH1 peptide vaccine. The CDR3 reads CASSYEDTANYGYTF. DNA of the CDR3: TGTGCCAGCAGCTATGAGGACACAGCTAACTATGGCTACACCTTC.